The rows below give T cell receptor beta chains drawn from one sample of a study of shared clonotypes between healthy human individuals. Method: immunoSEQ multiplex PCR; TCRdb's copy keeps in-frame clones and lacks some. The sample consists of a few hundred thousand clones, about 74% of them appearing once. The sequencing input was memory CD4+ T cells sorted from blood. Every receptor here comes from a man between 25 and 39 years old in good health. Each CDR3 is given with its conserved first and last residue. The D gene is left open where the match is weak. Expanded clones get a size class; other rows say once, few or many, or leave the size out.

V gene: TRBV7-6
clone size: NA
D gene: TRBD2
J gene: TRBJ2-1
CDR3 length: 13
CDR3 DNA: TGTGCCAGCAGCATACTAGCGGGGGGTCAGCAGTTCTTC
CDR3 protein: CASSILAGGQQFF

V gene: TRBV2
clone size: many
D gene: TRBD2
J gene: TRBJ2-1
CDR3 length: 15
CDR3 DNA: TGTGCCAGCAGTGGAACAGCGGGATTCTACAATGAGCAGTTCTTC
CDR3 protein: CASSGTAGFYNEQFF

V gene: TRBV7-9
clone size: NA
D gene: NA
J gene: TRBJ1-4
CDR3 length: 15
CDR3 DNA: TGTGCCAGCAGCCGGGGACGTGCAACTAATGAAAAACTGTTTTTT
CDR3 protein: CASSRGRATNEKLFF

V gene: TRBV21-1
clone size: NA
D gene: NA
J gene: TRBJ1-3
CDR3 length: 17
CDR3 DNA: TGTGCCAGCAGCTCCCTAGAGGACAAGGGCTCTGGAAACACCATATATTTT
CDR3 protein: CASSSLEDKGSGNTIYF

V gene: TRBV10-2
clone size: NA
D gene: TRBD2
J gene: TRBJ2-5
CDR3 length: 17
CDR3 DNA: TGCGCCAGCAGTGCGAATCGACTAGCGGGAGGCCAAGAGACCCAGTACTTC
CDR3 protein: CASSANRLAGGQETQYF

V gene: TRBV6-6
clone size: NA
D gene: NA
J gene: TRBJ1-1
CDR3 length: 14
CDR3 DNA: TGTGCCAGCACCAAATTCCAGGTTGAGACTGAAGCTTTCTTT
CDR3 protein: CASTKFQVETEAFF

V gene: TRBV5-4
clone size: NA
D gene: TRBD1
J gene: TRBJ2-3
CDR3 length: 14
CDR3 DNA: TGTGCCAGCAGCTTGGACCTACAGGGGGCTACGCAGTATTTT
CDR3 protein: CASSLDLQGATQYF

V gene: TRBV11-2
clone size: NA
D gene: NA
J gene: TRBJ1-2
CDR3 length: 14
CDR3 DNA: TGTGCCAGCAGCAAACACCCCAAGGACTATGGCTACACCTTC
CDR3 protein: CASSKHPKDYGYTF

V gene: TRBV5-4
clone size: NA
D gene: NA
J gene: TRBJ2-1
CDR3 length: 12
CDR3 DNA: TGTGCCAGCAGCTCGACTGATCCGAGGCAGTTCTTC
CDR3 protein: CASSSTDPRQFF

V gene: TRBV18
clone size: NA
D gene: TRBD1
J gene: TRBJ2-3
CDR3 length: 15
CDR3 DNA: TGTGCCAGCCAGAAGGGACAGGGATATACAGATACGCAGTATTTT
CDR3 protein: CASQKGQGYTDTQYF

V gene: TRBV5-6
clone size: NA
D gene: NA
J gene: TRBJ2-3
CDR3 length: 14
CDR3 DNA: TGTGCCAGTTCTCGGACGTGGAGTTCAGATACGCAGTATTTT
CDR3 protein: CASSRTWSSDTQYF

V gene: TRBV6-1
clone size: few
D gene: TRBD2
J gene: TRBJ2-1
CDR3 length: 15
CDR3 DNA: TGTGCCAGCAGTGTCCGGGAGGGATTCTACAATGAGCAGTTCTTC
CDR3 protein: CASSVREGFYNEQFF

V gene: TRBV18
clone size: NA
D gene: NA
J gene: TRBJ2-1
CDR3 length: 12
CDR3 DNA: TGTGCCAGCTCACCCAGGGGGGATGAGCAGTTCTTC
CDR3 protein: CASSPRGDEQFF

V gene: TRBV5-6
clone size: NA
D gene: NA
J gene: TRBJ2-2
CDR3 length: 15
CDR3 DNA: TGTGCCAGCAGCTTGGGGGGTTCCAACACCGGGGAGCTGTTTTTT
CDR3 protein: CASSLGGSNTGELFF

V gene: TRBV28
clone size: once
D gene: NA
J gene: TRBJ1-2
CDR3 length: 15
CDR3 DNA: TGTGCCAGCAGTACCTCAGCCGACCGGGGGTATGGCTACACCTTC
CDR3 protein: CASSTSADRGYGYTF

V gene: TRBV29-1
clone size: NA
D gene: NA
J gene: TRBJ1-2
CDR3 length: 12
CDR3 DNA: TGCAGCGTTCGTCCTGATAACTATGGCTACACCTTC
CDR3 protein: CSVRPDNYGYTF

V gene: TRBV4-1
clone size: NA
D gene: NA
J gene: TRBJ1-3
CDR3 length: 13
CDR3 DNA: TGCGCCAGCAGCCAAGAGGCGGTTTACACCATATATTTT
CDR3 protein: CASSQEAVYTIYF

V gene: TRBV7-6
clone size: NA
D gene: TRBD1
J gene: TRBJ1-2
CDR3 length: 15
CDR3 DNA: TGTGCCAGCAGCTTAGTCCCGGGACAGGGAAGAGGCTACACCTTC
CDR3 protein: CASSLVPGQGRGYTF

V gene: TRBV5-1
clone size: NA
D gene: NA
J gene: TRBJ2-3
CDR3 length: 15
CDR3 DNA: TGCGCCAGCAGCTTGGACGGCACTAGCACAGATACGCAGTATTTT
CDR3 protein: CASSLDGTSTDTQYF

V gene: TRBV19
clone size: NA
D gene: NA
J gene: TRBJ2-7
CDR3 length: 12
CDR3 DNA: TGTGCCAGTACGGCAAATTCCTACGAGCAGTACTTC
CDR3 protein: CASTANSYEQYF

V gene: TRBV19
clone size: many
D gene: NA
J gene: TRBJ1-1
CDR3 length: 15
CDR3 DNA: TGTGCCAGTAGTAGCGCCGGGAGACTGAACACTGAAGCTTTCTTT
CDR3 protein: CASSSAGRLNTEAFF

V gene: TRBV28
clone size: NA
D gene: NA
J gene: TRBJ1-5
CDR3 length: 17
CDR3 DNA: TGTGCCAGCAGTCCCGCCAGGGGCCCCCCGGGATATCAGCCCCAGCATTTT
CDR3 protein: CASSPARGPPGYQPQHF

V gene: TRBV28
clone size: once
D gene: NA
J gene: TRBJ2-7
CDR3 length: 16
CDR3 DNA: TGTGCCAGCAGTTTAGGAGGGGTGAGCGGGCTCCACGAGCAGTACTTC
CDR3 protein: CASSLGGVSGLHEQYF

V gene: TRBV9
clone size: NA
D gene: NA
J gene: TRBJ2-1
CDR3 length: 11
CDR3 DNA: TGTGCCAGCAGCGCCAGAGATGAGCAGTTCTTC
CDR3 protein: CASSARDEQFF

V gene: TRBV25-1
clone size: NA
D gene: NA
J gene: TRBJ2-4
CDR3 length: 14
CDR3 DNA: TGTGCCAGCAGTGGGGGTATTCCCAAAAACATTCAGTACTTC
CDR3 protein: CASSGGIPKNIQYF

V gene: TRBV29-1
clone size: NA
D gene: NA
J gene: TRBJ1-4
CDR3 length: 13
CDR3 DNA: TGCAGCGTAGCAGGGCAAGTGGGAGAAAAACTGTTTTTT
CDR3 protein: CSVAGQVGEKLFF

V gene: TRBV9
clone size: NA
D gene: NA
J gene: TRBJ1-3
CDR3 length: 13
CDR3 DNA: TGTGCCAGCAGCGTAGGTACCGGAAACACCATATATTTT
CDR3 protein: CASSVGTGNTIYF

V gene: TRBV6-1
clone size: NA
D gene: NA
J gene: TRBJ1-5
CDR3 length: 13
CDR3 DNA: TGTGCCAGCAGTGAAGGTCGAGGTCAGCCCCAGCATTTT
CDR3 protein: CASSEGRGQPQHF

V gene: TRBV2
clone size: many
D gene: NA
J gene: TRBJ2-2
CDR3 length: 13
CDR3 DNA: TGTGCCAGCAGGGAACAGAGGGGCGGGGAGCTGTTTTTT
CDR3 protein: CASREQRGGELFF

V gene: TRBV19
clone size: NA
D gene: TRBD1
J gene: TRBJ1-4
CDR3 length: 15
CDR3 DNA: TGTGCCAGTAGTGCAATAACAGGGGGCGTTGAAAAACTGTTTTTT
CDR3 protein: CASSAITGGVEKLFF

V gene: TRBV2
clone size: once
D gene: TRBD2
J gene: TRBJ2-7
CDR3 length: 15
CDR3 DNA: TGTGCCAGCACCGAGGATGCGGGAGGCTCCTACGAGCAGTACTTC
CDR3 protein: CASTEDAGGSYEQYF

V gene: TRBV5-1
clone size: NA
D gene: NA
J gene: TRBJ1-5
CDR3 length: 18
CDR3 DNA: TGCGCCAGCAGCTTGAAGGAGATACCCGGGAAGGGTAATCAGCCCCAGCATTTT
CDR3 protein: CASSLKEIPGKGNQPQHF

V gene: TRBV19
clone size: NA
D gene: TRBD1
J gene: TRBJ2-6
CDR3 length: 18
CDR3 DNA: TGTGCCAGTTACCCCGACGGACAGGGGGCATGGGGGGCCAACGTCCTGACTTTC
CDR3 protein: CASYPDGQGAWGANVLTF

V gene: TRBV14
clone size: many
D gene: TRBD2
J gene: TRBJ2-7
CDR3 length: 14
CDR3 DNA: TGTGCCAGCAGCTTCGGGGGGGCCTCCTACGAGCAGTACTTC
CDR3 protein: CASSFGGASYEQYF

V gene: TRBV2
clone size: few
D gene: NA
J gene: TRBJ2-4
CDR3 length: 15
CDR3 DNA: TGTGCCAGCAGGCGCCCCGGGACTTTGAGGAACATTCAGTACTTC
CDR3 protein: CASRRPGTLRNIQYF

V gene: TRBV19
clone size: NA
D gene: NA
J gene: TRBJ1-5
CDR3 length: 12
CDR3 DNA: TGTGCCAGTAGTTCCCGCCAGGGGCCCCAGCATTTT
CDR3 protein: CASSSRQGPQHF

V gene: TRBV29-1
clone size: NA
D gene: TRBD1
J gene: TRBJ1-4
CDR3 length: 16
CDR3 DNA: TGCAGCGTCGGGGGACAGATCGAGGGAACTAATGAAAAACTGTTTTTT
CDR3 protein: CSVGGQIEGTNEKLFF

V gene: TRBV5-1
clone size: many
D gene: TRBD1
J gene: TRBJ1-2
CDR3 length: 14
CDR3 DNA: TGCGCCAGCAGCGGACAGGGGCTTAACTATGGCTACACCTTC
CDR3 protein: CASSGQGLNYGYTF

V gene: TRBV7-9
clone size: NA
D gene: TRBD1
J gene: TRBJ1-3
CDR3 length: 17
CDR3 DNA: TGTGCCAGCAGCGCAAGGACAGGGTTAAGTACTGGAAACACCATATATTTT
CDR3 protein: CASSARTGLSTGNTIYF

V gene: TRBV2
clone size: once
D gene: NA
J gene: TRBJ2-7
CDR3 length: 14
CDR3 DNA: TGTGCCAGCAGACGACAGCTTCAGGTCTACGAGCAGTACTTC
CDR3 protein: CASRRQLQVYEQYF